Shown below are 5 T cell receptor beta chains from a single sample sequenced in a study of PD-1 blockade in classical Hodgkin lymphoma. Each patient relapsed following autologous stem cell transplantation, and prior brentuximab vedotin exposure differed. Sequencing was performed with immunoSEQ multiplex PCR; in TCRdb, only in-frame clones are kept and a portion is missing. The sample has 25,000 to 35,000 clones, about two thirds seen once. The sequenced sample was peripheral blood mononuclear cells (PBMCs), obtained before the second cycle of nivolumab. These receptors all stem from a human donor with classical Hodgkin lymphoma.

The gene calls are TRBV19 and TRBJ1-2; 8 bases are shared with TRBD1. Germline-derived CDR1 and CDR2 are LNHDA and SQIVND (reference sequence). The CDR3 sequence is 15 residues long. Trimming removed 5 bases from V and 5 bases from J; junction bases left unmatched: 10. The CDR3 loop reads CASSATGDVLYGYTF. In nucleotides, the CDR3 is TGTGCCAGTAGTGCGACAGGGGATGTCCTTTATGGCTACACCTTC.

This clone was seen a single time. This chain uses TRBV9 with TRBJ1-3, with D hard to call. V was cut by 4 bases and J by 0 bases, with 11 bases left in between. The CDR3 covers 15 residues. Germline values: CDR1 SGDLS, CDR2 YYNGEE. CDR3 region: CASSSGLASGNTIYF. CDR3 nucleotide sequence: TGTGCCAGCAGCTCCGGACTTGCCTCTGGAAACACCATATATTTT.

This sequence joins TRBV6-4 and TRBJ2-3, with TRBD2 identical over 11 bases. Germline V CDR1 and CDR2: MRHNA, SNTAGT. V lost 6 bases, J lost 2 bases, and 10 bases stayed unmatched. This CDR3 has 17 residues. The CDR3 region has the DNA TGTGCCAGCAGGATACCGGGACTAGCGGACCTCACAGATACGCAGTATTTT. Translated: CASRIPGLADLTDTQYF.

V and J are TRBV18 and TRBJ2-3, with a possible D match to TRBD1 (5 bases). CDR3 size: 15 residues. V gave up 3 bases and J gave up 0 bases, with 10 bases separating them. Germline V gene lookup returns CDR1 KGHSH and CDR2 LQKENI. CDR3 protein: CASSPDRISTDTQYF. In DNA form, the CDR3 reads TGTGCCAGCTCACCCGACAGAATTAGCACAGATACGCAGTATTTT. Full variable domain (outside the CDR3, taken from reference TRBV18 and TRBJ2-3): NAGVMQNPRHLVRRRGQEARLRCSPMKGHSHVYWYRQLPEEGLKFMVYLQKENIIDESGMPKERFSAEFPKEGPSILRIQQVVRGDSAAYFCASSPDRISTDTQYFGPGTRLTVL.

The J gene is TRBJ2-3, the V gene TRBV29-1, with D hard to call. CDR1 and CDR2 (germline): SQVTM, ANQGSEA. This CDR3 has 12 amino acids. V was clipped by 6 bases and J by 4 bases, with 11 bases between them. The CDR3 DNA follows: TGCAGCGTAGTGATCGGACCAGATACGCAGTATTTT. Protein: CSVVIGPDTQYF.